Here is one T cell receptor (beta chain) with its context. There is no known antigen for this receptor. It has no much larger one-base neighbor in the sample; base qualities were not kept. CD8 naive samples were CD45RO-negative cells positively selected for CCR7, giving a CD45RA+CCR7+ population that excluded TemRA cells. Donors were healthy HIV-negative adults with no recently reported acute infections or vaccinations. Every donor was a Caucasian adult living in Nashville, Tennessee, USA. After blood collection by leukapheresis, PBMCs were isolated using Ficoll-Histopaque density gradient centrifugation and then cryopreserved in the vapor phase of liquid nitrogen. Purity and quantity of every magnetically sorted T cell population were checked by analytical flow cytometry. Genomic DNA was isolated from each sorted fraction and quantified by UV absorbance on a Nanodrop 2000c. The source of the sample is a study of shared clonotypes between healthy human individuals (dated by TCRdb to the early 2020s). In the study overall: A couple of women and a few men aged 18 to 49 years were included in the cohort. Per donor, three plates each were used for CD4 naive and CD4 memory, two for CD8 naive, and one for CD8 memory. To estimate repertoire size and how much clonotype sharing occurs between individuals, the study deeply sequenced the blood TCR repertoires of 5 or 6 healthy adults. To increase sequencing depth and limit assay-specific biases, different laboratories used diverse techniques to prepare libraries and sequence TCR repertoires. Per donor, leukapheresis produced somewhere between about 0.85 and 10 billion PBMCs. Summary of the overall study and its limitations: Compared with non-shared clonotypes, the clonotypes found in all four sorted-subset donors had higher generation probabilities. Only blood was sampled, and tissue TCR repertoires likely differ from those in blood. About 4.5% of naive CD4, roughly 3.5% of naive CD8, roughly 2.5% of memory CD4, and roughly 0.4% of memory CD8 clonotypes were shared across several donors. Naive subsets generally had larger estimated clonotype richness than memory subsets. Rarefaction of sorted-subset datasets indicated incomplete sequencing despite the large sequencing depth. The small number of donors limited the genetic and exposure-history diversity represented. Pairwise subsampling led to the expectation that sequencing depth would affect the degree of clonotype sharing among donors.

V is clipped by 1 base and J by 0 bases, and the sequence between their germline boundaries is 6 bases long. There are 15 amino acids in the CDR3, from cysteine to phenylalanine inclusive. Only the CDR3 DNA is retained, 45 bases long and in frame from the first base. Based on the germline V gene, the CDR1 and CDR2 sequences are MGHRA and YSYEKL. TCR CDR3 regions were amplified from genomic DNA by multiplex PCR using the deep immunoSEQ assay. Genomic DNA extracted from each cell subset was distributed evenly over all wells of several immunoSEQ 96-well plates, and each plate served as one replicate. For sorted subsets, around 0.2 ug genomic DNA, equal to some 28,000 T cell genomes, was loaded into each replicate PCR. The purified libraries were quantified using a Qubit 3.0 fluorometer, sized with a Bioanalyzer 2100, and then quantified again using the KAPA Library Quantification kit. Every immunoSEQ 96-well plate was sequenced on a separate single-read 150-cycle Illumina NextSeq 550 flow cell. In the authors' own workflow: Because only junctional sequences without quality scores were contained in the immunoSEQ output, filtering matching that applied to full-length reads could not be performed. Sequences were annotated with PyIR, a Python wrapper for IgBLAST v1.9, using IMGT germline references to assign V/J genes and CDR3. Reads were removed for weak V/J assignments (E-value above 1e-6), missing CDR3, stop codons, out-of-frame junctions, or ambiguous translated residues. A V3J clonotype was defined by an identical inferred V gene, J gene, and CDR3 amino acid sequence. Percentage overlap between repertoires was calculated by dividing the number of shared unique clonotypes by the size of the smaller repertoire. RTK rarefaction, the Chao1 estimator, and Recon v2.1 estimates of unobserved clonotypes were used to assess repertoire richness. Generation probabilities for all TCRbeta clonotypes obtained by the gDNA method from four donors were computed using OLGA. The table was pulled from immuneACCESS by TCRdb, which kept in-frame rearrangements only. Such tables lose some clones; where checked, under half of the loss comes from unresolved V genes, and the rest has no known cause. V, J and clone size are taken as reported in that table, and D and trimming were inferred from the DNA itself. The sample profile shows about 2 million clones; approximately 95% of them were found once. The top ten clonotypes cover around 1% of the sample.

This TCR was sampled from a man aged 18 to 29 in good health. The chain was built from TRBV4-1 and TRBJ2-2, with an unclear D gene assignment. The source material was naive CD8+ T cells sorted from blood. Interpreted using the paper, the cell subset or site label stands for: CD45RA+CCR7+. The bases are TGCGCCAGCAGCCAAGCGCGTTCGAACACCGGGGAGCTGTTTTTT. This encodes CASSQARSNTGELFF.